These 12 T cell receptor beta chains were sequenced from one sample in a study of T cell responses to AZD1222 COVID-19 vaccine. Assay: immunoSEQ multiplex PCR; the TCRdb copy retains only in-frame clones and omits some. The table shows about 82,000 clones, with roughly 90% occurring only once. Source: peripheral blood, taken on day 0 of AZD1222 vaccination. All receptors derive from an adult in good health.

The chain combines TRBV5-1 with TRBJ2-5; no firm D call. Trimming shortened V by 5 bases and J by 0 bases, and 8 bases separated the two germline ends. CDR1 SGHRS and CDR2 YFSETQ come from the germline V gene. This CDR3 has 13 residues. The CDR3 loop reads CASSTLYQETQYF. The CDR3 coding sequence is TGCGCCAGCAGTACACTGTACCAAGAGACCCAGTACTTC.

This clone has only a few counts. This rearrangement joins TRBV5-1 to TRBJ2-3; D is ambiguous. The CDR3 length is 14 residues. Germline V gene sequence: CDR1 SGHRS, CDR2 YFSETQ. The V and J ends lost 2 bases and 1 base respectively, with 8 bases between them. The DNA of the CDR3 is TGCGCCAGCAGCTTAGGATACGGCACAGATACGCAGTATTTT. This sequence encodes CASSLGYGTDTQYF.

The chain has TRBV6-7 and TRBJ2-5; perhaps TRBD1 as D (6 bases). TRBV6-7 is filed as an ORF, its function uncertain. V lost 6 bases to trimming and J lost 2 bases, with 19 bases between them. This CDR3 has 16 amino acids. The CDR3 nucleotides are TGTGCCAGCAGCCACGACAGGCTGCCAAAACAAGAGACCCAGTACTTC. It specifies CASSHDRLPKQETQYF.

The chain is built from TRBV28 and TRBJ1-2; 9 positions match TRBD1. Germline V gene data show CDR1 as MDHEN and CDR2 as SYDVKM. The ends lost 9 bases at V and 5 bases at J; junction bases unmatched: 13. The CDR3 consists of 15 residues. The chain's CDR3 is CASYTTGGARYGYTF. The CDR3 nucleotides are TGTGCCAGTTATACTACAGGGGGCGCCAGGTATGGCTACACCTTC.

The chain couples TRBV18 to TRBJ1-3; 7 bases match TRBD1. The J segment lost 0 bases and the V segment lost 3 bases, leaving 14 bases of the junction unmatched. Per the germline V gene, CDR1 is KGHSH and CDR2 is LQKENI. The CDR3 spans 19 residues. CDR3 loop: CASSPGFRQGTNSGNTIYF. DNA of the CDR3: TGTGCCAGCTCACCGGGCTTCCGACAGGGCACCAACTCTGGAAACACCATATATTTT.

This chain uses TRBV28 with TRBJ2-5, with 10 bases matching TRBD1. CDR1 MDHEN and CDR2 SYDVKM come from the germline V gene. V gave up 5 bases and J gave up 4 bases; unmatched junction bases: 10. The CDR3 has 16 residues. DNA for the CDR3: TGTGCCAGCAGTGTTACGGGGACAGGGGAAGGAGAGACCCAGTACTTC. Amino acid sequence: CASSVTGTGEGETQYF.

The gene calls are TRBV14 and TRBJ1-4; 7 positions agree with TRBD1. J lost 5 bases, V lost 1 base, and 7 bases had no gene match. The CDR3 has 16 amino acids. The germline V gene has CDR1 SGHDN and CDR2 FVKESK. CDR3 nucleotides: TGTGCCAGCAGCCAAGTATCCGACAGGGTGAATGAAAAACTGTTTTTT. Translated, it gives CASSQVSDRVNEKLFF.

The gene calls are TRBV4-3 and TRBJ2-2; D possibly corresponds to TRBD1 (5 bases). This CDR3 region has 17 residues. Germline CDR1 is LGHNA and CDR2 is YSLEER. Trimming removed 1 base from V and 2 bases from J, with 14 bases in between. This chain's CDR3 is CASSQVAGAANTGELFF. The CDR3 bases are TGCGCCAGCAGCCAAGTGGCTGGGGCGGCAAACACCGGGGAGCTGTTTTTT.

CDR3 DNA sequence: TGTGCCAGCAGTCCCGACAGGCGCGAGACCCAGTACTTC. As protein: CASSPDRRETQYF. The gene calls are TRBV2 and TRBJ2-5; TRBD1 might be the D (6 bases). V was shortened by 5 bases and J by 5 bases, with 12 bases between the two germline ends. The CDR3 is made up of 13 amino acids. Germline V gives CDR1 SNHLY, CDR2 FYNNEI.

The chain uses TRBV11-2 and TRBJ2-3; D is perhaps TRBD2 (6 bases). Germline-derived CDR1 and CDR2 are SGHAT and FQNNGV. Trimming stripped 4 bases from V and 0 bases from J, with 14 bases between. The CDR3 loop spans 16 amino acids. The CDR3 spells CASSSYSGTSTDTQYF. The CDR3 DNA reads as TGTGCCAGCAGCTCCTATAGCGGTACTAGCACAGATACGCAGTATTTT.

The CDR3 is CASSLFGTELYNEQFF. The CDR3 bases are TGTGCCAGCAGTTTATTTGGGACAGAGTTATACAATGAGCAGTTCTTC. The V call is TRBV28, the J call TRBJ2-1, with TRBD1 identical over 7 bases. The germline CDR1 and CDR2 sequences are MDHEN and SYDVKM. CDR3 length: 16 amino acids. V was clipped by 1 base and J by 4 bases; unmatched bases: 7.

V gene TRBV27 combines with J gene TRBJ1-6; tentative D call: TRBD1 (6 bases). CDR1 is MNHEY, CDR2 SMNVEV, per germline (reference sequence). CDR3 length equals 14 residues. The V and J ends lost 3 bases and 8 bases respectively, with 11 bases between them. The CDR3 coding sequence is TGTGCCAGCAGTTTCGGGACAACCTATTCACCCCTCCACTTT. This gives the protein CASSFGTTYSPLHF.